This TCR beta chain was observed in a study of cytomegalovirus exposure and HLA in healthy donors. CDR3 length: 14 residues. Germline values: CDR1 MDHEN, CDR2 SYDVKM. V shed 3 bases and J shed 9 bases, with 14 bases lying between them. 13 Jbeta primers and 60 Vbeta primers were used for the PCR. Sequenced by immunoSEQ multiplex PCR; TCRdb stores in-frame clones only, minus some. The data show 150,000 to 160,000 clones, less than 80% seen once. This clone was counted between two and nine times. This clonotype originated in a man aged 25-45 years in good health and CMV-seronegative. Sequenced input: PBMCs. This chain uses TRBV28 with TRBJ1-4, with unresolved D. The CDR3 coding sequence is TGTGCCAGCAGTTTCCCCGTTGGGCGACAAAAACTGTTTTTT. Amino acids: CASSFPVGRQKLFF.